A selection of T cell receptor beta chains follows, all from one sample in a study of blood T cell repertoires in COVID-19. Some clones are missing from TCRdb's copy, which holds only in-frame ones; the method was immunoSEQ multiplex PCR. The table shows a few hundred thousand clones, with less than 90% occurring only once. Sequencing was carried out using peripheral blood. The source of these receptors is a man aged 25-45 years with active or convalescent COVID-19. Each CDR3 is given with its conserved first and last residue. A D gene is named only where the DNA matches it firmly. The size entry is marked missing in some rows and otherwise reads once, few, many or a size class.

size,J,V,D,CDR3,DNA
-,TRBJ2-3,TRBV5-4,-,CASSSEGTDTQYF,TGTGCCAGCAGCTCCGAGGGTACAGATACGCAGTATTTT
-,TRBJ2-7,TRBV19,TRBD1,CASSMGQTYEQYF,TGTGCCAGTAGTATGGGACAGACCTACGAGCAGTACTTC
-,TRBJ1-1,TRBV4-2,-,CASSQDNRFGTPGDTEAFF,TGTGCCAGCAGCCAAGATAATAGGTTCGGGACTCCGGGGGACACTGAAGCTTTCTTT
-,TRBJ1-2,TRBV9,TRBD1,CASSVVGQPNYGYTF,TGTGCCAGCAGCGTAGTGGGACAGCCAAACTATGGCTACACCTTC
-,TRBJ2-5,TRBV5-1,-,CASSLTSGETQYF,TGCGCCAGCAGCTTGACTAGTGGGGAGACCCAGTACTTC
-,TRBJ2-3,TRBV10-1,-,CASSDLARGTDTQYF,TGCGCCAGCAGTGATCTAGCTAGAGGCACAGATACGCAGTATTTT
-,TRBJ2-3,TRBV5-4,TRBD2,CASSLGGGRFSRGTQYF,TGTGCCAGCAGCTTGGGCGGGGGGCGTTTTTCGAGGGGTACGCAGTATTTT
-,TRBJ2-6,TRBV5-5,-,CASNVRGTGANVLTF,TGTGCCAGCAACGTCAGGGGAACCGGGGCCAACGTCCTGACTTTC
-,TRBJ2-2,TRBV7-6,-,CASSPNRGASGELFF,TGTGCCAGCAGCCCTAACCGGGGGGCGTCCGGGGAGCTGTTTTTT
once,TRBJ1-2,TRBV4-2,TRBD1,CASSQATGDNYGYTF,TGTGCCAGCAGCCAAGCGACAGGGGATAACTATGGCTACACCTTC
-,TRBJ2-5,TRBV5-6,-,CASSLEGVGETQYF,TGTGCCAGCAGCTTGGAGGGAGTGGGAGAGACCCAGTACTTC
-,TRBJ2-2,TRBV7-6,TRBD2,CASSFSLAGGPGELFF,TGTGCCAGCAGCTTCTCTCTAGCGGGGGGGCCCGGGGAGCTGTTTTTT
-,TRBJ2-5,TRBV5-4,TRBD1,CASSLGAGGDQETQYF,TGTGCCAGCAGCTTGGGGGCAGGGGGAGACCAAGAGACCCAGTACTTC
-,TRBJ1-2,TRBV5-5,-,CASSLSLGGGYGYTF,TGTGCCAGCAGCTTGTCTCTGGGGGGTGGCTATGGCTACACCTTC
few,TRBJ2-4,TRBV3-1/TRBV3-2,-,CASSQESAGLNIQYF,TGTGCCAGCAGCCAAGAATCGGCAGGTTTAAACATTCAGTACTTC
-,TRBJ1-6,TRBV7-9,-,CASSRVLSSYNSPLHF,TGTGCCAGCAGCAGAGTCCTGAGCTCCTATAATTCACCCCTCCACTTT
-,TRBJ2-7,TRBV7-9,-,CASSLGGDRPQYF,TGTGCCAGCAGCTTAGGCGGGGACAGACCTCAGTACTTC